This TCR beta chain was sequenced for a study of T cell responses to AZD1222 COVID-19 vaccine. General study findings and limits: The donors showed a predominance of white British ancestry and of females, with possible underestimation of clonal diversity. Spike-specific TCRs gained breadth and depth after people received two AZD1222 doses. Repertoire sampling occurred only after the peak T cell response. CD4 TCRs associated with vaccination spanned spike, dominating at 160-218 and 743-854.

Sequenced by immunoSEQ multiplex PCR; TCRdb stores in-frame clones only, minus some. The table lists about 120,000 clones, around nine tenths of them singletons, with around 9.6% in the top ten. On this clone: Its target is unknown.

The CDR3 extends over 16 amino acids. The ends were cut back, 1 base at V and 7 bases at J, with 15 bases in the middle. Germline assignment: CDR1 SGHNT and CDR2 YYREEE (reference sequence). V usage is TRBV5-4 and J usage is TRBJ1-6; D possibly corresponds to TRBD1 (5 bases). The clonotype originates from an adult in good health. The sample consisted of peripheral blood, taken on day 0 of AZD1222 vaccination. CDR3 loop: CASSLWAGSWNSPLHF. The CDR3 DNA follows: TGTGCCAGCAGCTTGTGGGCAGGGTCGTGGAATTCACCCCTCCACTTT.